There are a few counts of the clone carrying this T cell receptor beta chain. The antigen is undetermined. The sample is drawn from a study of response to subunit inactivated influenza vaccine. Study findings and constraints: The authors proposed limited new T cell recruitment per seasonal influenza vaccination.

MiXCR, run by TCRdb on the RT-PCR reads, gives a single entry per CDR3 protein. The sample yields more than 400,000 distinct CDR3 sequences, approximately 7.7% seen once. The CDR3 length is 15 residues. The V gene end was trimmed by 3 bases and the J gene end by 6 bases; junction bases not matched to a gene: 7. In germline, CDR1 is DFQATT, CDR2 SNEGSKA (reference sequence). The clonotype was recovered from a man between 50 and 69 years old who received an inactivated influenza vaccine. The chain links TRBV20-1 to TRBJ2-2; 10 bases align to TRBD2. This sample comprised PBMCs from blood, obtained 23 to 25 months after vaccination. The CDR3 loop reads CSARKLAGIPGELFF. The DNA of the CDR3 is TGCAGTGCTAGGAAACTAGCGGGAATCCCCGGGGAGCTGTTTTTT.